A selection of T cell receptor beta chains follows, all from one sample in a study of blood T cell repertoires in COVID-19. Sequencing used immunoSEQ multiplex PCR; TCRdb keeps in-frame clones, though not all of them. The sample contains 47,000 or so clones, around 82% of which appear only once. Sequencing was performed on peripheral blood. These receptors were taken from an older woman with acute or convalescent COVID-19. CDR3s include the opening cysteine and the closing phenylalanine or tryptophan. D genes are given only for firm matches. Rows give clone size only sometimes, using once, few, many, or a class for an expanded clone.

clone_size	v_call	j_call	d_call	cdr3_aa	cdr3_nt
NA	TRBV7-9	TRBJ2-7	TRBD1	CASSRYPEPTGDNYEQYF	TGTGCCAGCAGCCGATACCCCGAACCGACAGGGGACAACTACGAGCAGTACTTC
NA	TRBV5-1	TRBJ1-1	NA	CASSLRTQNTEAFF	TGCGCCAGCAGCTTGAGAACACAGAACACTGAAGCTTTCTTT
NA	TRBV19	TRBJ2-3	TRBD2	CASSIDLETSGPGDTQYF	TGTGCCAGTAGTATAGATCTTGAGACTAGCGGACCTGGGGATACGCAGTATTTT
NA	TRBV9	TRBJ2-3	NA	CASNRQKLTDTQYF	TGTGCCAGCAATCGACAGAAACTCACAGATACGCAGTATTTT
NA	TRBV9	TRBJ2-3	TRBD2	CASSVSGPSTDTQYF	TGTGCCAGCAGCGTTAGCGGGCCTAGCACAGATACGCAGTATTTT
NA	TRBV30	TRBJ2-7	TRBD2	CAWSGTSVLGEQYF	TGTGCCTGGAGTGGGACTAGCGTCTTGGGCGAGCAGTACTTC
NA	TRBV15	TRBJ2-7	TRBD2	CATSRDTLAGYYEQYF	TGTGCCACCAGCAGAGATACGCTAGCGGGATACTACGAGCAGTACTTC
NA	TRBV28	TRBJ1-2	NA	CASSSGQDSYYGYTF	TGTGCCAGCAGTTCGGGTCAGGACAGTTACTATGGCTACACCTTC
NA	TRBV6-6	TRBJ2-5	TRBD2	CASSPGLAGAVVQETQYF	TGTGCCAGCAGTCCGGGACTAGCGGGGGCCGTAGTACAAGAGACCCAGTACTTC
NA	TRBV9	TRBJ2-2	TRBD2	CASSPSVAGVMELFF	TGTGCCAGCAGCCCGAGCGTAGCGGGAGTAATGGAGCTGTTTTTT
NA	TRBV2	TRBJ2-3	NA	CASSGGWTSTDTQYF	TGTGCCAGCAGTGGGGGATGGACTAGCACAGATACGCAGTATTTT
NA	TRBV30	TRBJ1-2	NA	CACRVYGYTF	TGTGCCTGCAGGGTTTATGGCTACACCTTC
NA	TRBV6-2/TRBV6-3	TRBJ1-2	TRBD1	CASSTPGTEFNYGYTF	TGTGCCAGCAGTACTCCCGGGACAGAATTCAACTATGGCTACACCTTC
NA	TRBV4-2	TRBJ1-1	NA	CASSQVRGWGEAFF	TGTGCCAGCAGCCAAGTCAGGGGATGGGGTGAAGCTTTCTTT
NA	TRBV3-1/TRBV3-2	TRBJ2-7	NA	CASSQGQKIYEQYF	TGTGCCAGCAGCCAAGGCCAGAAAATCTACGAGCAGTACTTC
NA	TRBV11-2	TRBJ2-5	NA	CASSLGGLKTQYF	TGTGCCAGCAGCTTAGGGGGCCTCAAGACCCAGTACTTC
NA	TRBV7-3	TRBJ1-6	NA	CASSLHPAGYNSPLHF	TGTGCCAGCAGCTTGCACCCCGCGGGGTATAATTCACCCCTCCACTTT
NA	TRBV10-3	TRBJ2-6	TRBD2	CAIRRGLAGTSGANVLTF	TGTGCCATCCGAAGGGGACTAGCGGGAACCTCTGGGGCCAACGTCCTGACTTTC
NA	TRBV7-8	TRBJ1-6	NA	CASSLASGGGPLHF	TGTGCCAGCAGCTTAGCGTCGGGAGGCGGACCCCTCCACTTT
NA	TRBV6-5	TRBJ2-3	NA	CASIEPPTDTQYF	TGTGCCAGCATCGAGCCCCCTACAGATACGCAGTATTTT
once	TRBV19	TRBJ2-5	NA	CASSKLSRSIFQETQYF	TGTGCCAGTAGCAAGCTATCTAGGAGTATTTTCCAAGAGACCCAGTACTTC
NA	TRBV4-1	TRBJ2-7	TRBD1	CASSQERGGPPYEQYF	TGCGCCAGCAGCCAGGAGCGAGGGGGCCCACCCTACGAGCAGTACTTC
NA	TRBV5-1	TRBJ2-2	NA	CASSFQTTGTGELFF	TGCGCCAGCAGCTTCCAGACTACGGGAACCGGGGAGCTGTTTTTT
NA	TRBV7-2	TRBJ2-4	TRBD2	CASSLLLAGGPGNIQYF	TGTGCCAGCAGCTTACTACTAGCGGGGGGGCCGGGGAACATTCAGTACTTC
NA	TRBV5-4	TRBJ2-7	NA	CASSLDGGGTYEQYF	TGTGCCAGCAGCTTGGATGGCGGAGGGACCTACGAGCAGTACTTC
NA	TRBV5-6	TRBJ2-2	NA	CASSRFRGELFF	TGTGCCAGCAGCCGGTTTCGCGGGGAGCTGTTTTTT
few	TRBV18	TRBJ2-7	NA	CASSATVSYEQYF	TGTGCCAGCTCTGCGACAGTCTCCTACGAGCAGTACTTC
NA	TRBV27	TRBJ1-6	NA	CASSLSPQGNNSPLHF	TGTGCCAGCAGTTTATCCCCACAGGGAAATAATTCACCCCTCCACTTT
NA	TRBV5-5	TRBJ1-6	NA	CASSLEEGARSPLHF	TGTGCCAGCAGCTTGGAAGAAGGGGCGCGTTCACCCCTCCACTTT
NA	TRBV7-9	TRBJ2-3	NA	CASSGGSTDTQYF	TGTGCCAGCAGCGGGGGGAGCACAGATACGCAGTATTTT
NA	TRBV19	TRBJ1-1	NA	CASRVGGTQNTEAFF	TGTGCCAGTAGAGTCGGGGGTACCCAAAACACTGAAGCTTTCTTT
NA	TRBV6-1	TRBJ2-7	TRBD2	CASSGTSGRLSYEQYF	TGTGCCAGCAGTGGAACTAGCGGGAGACTCTCCTACGAGCAGTACTTC
few	TRBV5-1	TRBJ1-1	NA	CASSFQSQGRAEAFF	TGCGCCAGCAGCTTTCAATCTCAGGGTCGTGCTGAAGCTTTCTTT
NA	TRBV9	TRBJ1-2	NA	CASSAVGGANYGYTF	TGTGCCAGCAGCGCGGTCGGGGGAGCCAACTATGGCTACACCTTC
NA	TRBV5-6	TRBJ1-2	NA	CASSLTSNYGYTF	TGTGCCAGCAGCCTGACATCTAACTATGGCTACACCTTC
NA	TRBV27	TRBJ1-1	NA	CASSLSPLANTEAFF	TGTGCCAGCAGTTTATCTCCGTTAGCAAACACTGAAGCTTTCTTT
NA	TRBV30	TRBJ2-2	TRBD1	CAWNPPRTGPGELFF	TGTGCCTGGAACCCCCCCCGGACAGGGCCCGGGGAGCTGTTTTTT
once	TRBV7-6	TRBJ2-3	NA	CASSPLDSPTDTQYF	TGTGCCAGCAGCCCCTTAGACTCTCCCACAGATACGCAGTATTTT
NA	TRBV5-1	TRBJ2-1	NA	CASSQSYNEQFF	TGCGCCAGCAGTCAATCCTACAATGAGCAGTTCTTC
NA	TRBV3-1/TRBV3-2	TRBJ2-7	NA	CASSQDLATAYEQYF	TGTGCCAGCAGCCAAGATCTCGCAACAGCCTACGAGCAGTACTTC
once	TRBV19	TRBJ1-3	NA	CASSIDVFLSGNSGNTIYF	TGTGCCAGTAGTATAGACGTATTCCTCTCAGGAAACTCTGGAAACACCATATATTTT
NA	TRBV7-3	TRBJ2-1	TRBD2	CASSVGGALYNEQFF	TGTGCCAGCAGCGTCGGGGGGGCCCTCTACAATGAGCAGTTCTTC
NA	TRBV19	TRBJ2-7	TRBD1	CASSSGTGGSYEQYF	TGTGCCAGTAGTTCCGGGACAGGGGGGTCCTACGAGCAGTACTTC
once	TRBV6-5	TRBJ1-2	NA	CASSYRQGNYGYTF	TGTGCCAGCAGTTACCGGCAGGGGAACTATGGCTACACCTTC
NA	TRBV9	TRBJ1-1	NA	CASNPLAGANTEAFF	TGTGCCAGCAACCCTCTAGCAGGGGCGAACACTGAAGCTTTCTTT
NA	TRBV6-5	TRBJ1-3	TRBD1	CASSRGTGAGNTIYF	TGTGCCAGCAGTCGAGGGACAGGTGCTGGAAACACCATATATTTT
once	TRBV5-6	TRBJ1-2	NA	CASSLQSYGYTF	TGTGCCAGCAGCTTACAGAGCTATGGCTACACCTTC
NA	TRBV9	TRBJ2-5	TRBD1	CASSLDRGGETQYF	TGTGCCAGCAGCCTTGACAGGGGGGGAGAGACCCAGTACTTC